Each of the 32 T cell receptor beta chains below was sequenced from the same sample in a study of shared clonotypes between healthy human individuals. Libraries were prepared by immunoSEQ multiplex PCR; TCRdb keeps only in-frame clonotypes and omits some of them. The sample lists some 2 million clones; about 95% were seen once. Terminally differentiated effector memory CD45RA+ cells were left out of the naive CD8 fraction, which was CD45RO-negative and positively selected for CCR7. The sample taken for sequencing was naive CD8+ T cells sorted from blood. These receptors all come from a man between 18 and 29 years old in good health.

This chain connects TRBV28 to TRBJ2-7; D ambiguous. The germline V gene encodes CDR1 MDHEN and CDR2 SYDVKM. The CDR3 is made up of 12 amino acids. Trimming took 5 bases from V and 1 from J, leaving 6 bases between them. CDR3 nucleotides: TGTGCCAGCAGTACCCCTTCCTACGAGCAGTACTTC. It codes for CASSTPSYEQYF.

V is TRBV6-6 and J is TRBJ2-7; 11 nucleotides align to TRBD2. Germline assignment: CDR1 MNHNY and CDR2 SVGAGI (reference sequence). The CDR3 runs 16 residues. V gave up 5 bases and J gave up 3 bases; unmatched junction bases: 9. This CDR3 is CASSISGRAGIYEQYF. The CDR3 DNA follows: TGTGCCAGCAGTATTAGCGGGAGGGCCGGGATCTACGAGCAGTACTTC.

The J gene is TRBJ2-3, the V gene TRBV7-8; D gene uncertain. Germline assignment: CDR1 SGHVS and CDR2 FQNEAQ. The CDR3 length is 14 residues. The V end was cut by 5 bases, the J end by 0 bases, with 9 bases between. Written as DNA, the CDR3 is TGTGCCAGCAGCCCGACCAGCAGCACAGATACGCAGTATTTT. Protein sequence: CASSPTSSTDTQYF.

CDR3 region: CAWSDGTGAYEQYF. In nucleotides, the CDR3 is TGTGCCTGGAGCGACGGTACTGGAGCCTACGAGCAGTACTTC. The chain recombines TRBV30 with TRBJ2-7; no clear D gene. Germline-derived CDR1 and CDR2 are GTSNPN and SVGIG (reference sequence). Trimming shortened V by 3 bases and J by 2 bases, and 14 bases separated the two germline ends. CDR3 size: 14 residues.

Note on this clone: Other DNA sequences from this sample encode an identical CDR3 as well. The V gene is TRBV7-9, the J gene TRBJ2-2, with D uncertain. CDR3 length: 13 amino acids. V gave up 1 base and J gave up 7 bases, with 7 bases separating them. Germline CDR1 SEHNR, CDR2 FQNEAQ (reference sequence). The CDR3 is CASSLVGSGELFF. CDR3 nucleotides: TGTGCCAGCAGCTTAGTAGGTAGCGGGGAGCTGTTTTTT.

V gene TRBV10-1 combines with J gene TRBJ1-4; 12 nucleotides match TRBD1. There are 14 residues in the CDR3. The V gene's germline CDR1 is WNHNN and CDR2 SYGVQD (reference sequence). V shed 6 bases and J 6 bases; nucleotides not matched to a gene: 2. CDR3 nucleotides: TGCGCCAGCAGGGGACAGGGGGCAGATGAAAAACTGTTTTTT. Encoded protein: CASRGQGADEKLFF.

This chain joins TRBV13 and TRBJ2-1; 7 bases match TRBD2. The CDR3 has 13 amino acids. The J segment lost 4 bases and the V segment lost 5 bases, leaving 2 bases of the junction unmatched. Germline CDR1 PRHDT, CDR2 FYEKMQ (reference sequence). The CDR3 region has the DNA TGTGCCAGCAGCCCCGGGAGGTACAATGAGCAGTTCTTC. This encodes CASSPGRYNEQFF.

Notes on this clone: The same CDR3 can be traced to other DNA sequences in this sample. The chain links TRBV9 to TRBJ2-5; D gene unclear. Trimming removed 0 bases from V and 3 bases from J, with 6 bases in between. Looked up from germline, CDR1 is SGDLS and CDR2 is YYNGEE. This CDR3 comprises 13 residues. The CDR3 DNA follows: TGTGCCAGCAGCGTAGTTCCAGAAGAGACCCAGTACTTC. Its protein product is CASSVVPEETQYF.

The gene calls are TRBV19 and TRBJ2-7; possibly TRBD1 or TRBD2 for D (5 bases each). V lost 5 bases to trimming and J lost 6 bases, with 20 bases between them. Germline CDR1 LNHDA, CDR2 SQIVND (reference sequence). The CDR3 runs 15 residues. The CDR3 DNA follows: TGTGCCAGTAGTGTTCCCCTTGGGACCTTGGCCGAGCAGTACTTC. It specifies CASSVPLGTLAEQYF.

The chain recombines TRBV28 with TRBJ2-1; TRBD1 agrees at 9 bases. Germline V CDR1 and CDR2: MDHEN, SYDVKM. The CDR3 is 14 residues long. After removal of 4 bases from V and 10 bases from J, the junction contained 8 bases not matched to a gene. The CDR3 spells CASSWGTGHGEQFF. The CDR3 DNA is TGTGCCAGCAGTTGGGGGACAGGGCACGGCGAGCAGTTCTTC.

Concerning this clone: Other DNA sequences from this sample encode an identical CDR3 as well. The chain joins TRBV7-9 to TRBJ2-7, with 9 bases identical to TRBD1. There are 14 residues in the CDR3. V lost 3 bases to trimming and J lost 6 bases; unmatched junction nucleotides: 6. The V gene's germline CDR1 is SEHNR and CDR2 FQNEAQ (reference sequence). The CDR3 DNA follows: TGTGCCAGCAGCTTGGGACAGGGTCTTGGCGAGCAGTACTTC. Its protein is CASSLGQGLGEQYF.

The rearrangement uses TRBV30 and TRBJ1-5; the D gene is possibly TRBD1 (6 bases). Germline CDR1 and CDR2: GTSNPN and SVGIG (reference sequence). This CDR3 is 15 amino acids long. V was pared by 5 bases and J by 2 bases, with 16 bases between. CDR3: CAWGHENRGNQPQHF. In DNA, the CDR3 is TGTGCCTGGGGGCATGAGAACAGGGGCAATCAGCCCCAGCATTTT.

The chain is built from TRBV5-4 and TRBJ2-5; 11 bases map to TRBD1. There are 16 residues in the CDR3. Germline V lookup: CDR1 SGHNT, CDR2 YYREEE (reference sequence). V lost 6 bases, J lost 4 bases, and 11 bases stayed unmatched. CDR3 in amino acids: CASTDTGTGGGETQYF. DNA for the CDR3: TGTGCCAGCACCGATACTGGGACAGGGGGTGGAGAGACCCAGTACTTC.

As for this clone: Within the sample, other DNA sequences also encode this same CDR3. The chain joins TRBV4-3 to TRBJ2-7, with TRBD2 identical over 8 bases. J gave up 4 bases and V 0 bases, and 8 bases lay outside the gene matches. Germline loops: CDR1 LGHNA, CDR2 YSLEER. The CDR3 sequence is 16 residues long. The CDR3 DNA reads as TGCGCCAGCAGCCAAGATCGGGCTAGCGGGCCTTACGAGCAGTACTTC. Translating it yields CASSQDRASGPYEQYF.

V gene TRBV13 combines with J gene TRBJ1-6; possibly TRBD1 for D (5 bases). V lost 9 bases and J 9 bases, leaving 12 bases between the germline ends. Germline-derived CDR1 and CDR2 are PRHDT and FYEKMQ (reference sequence). The CDR3 sequence is 12 residues long. The CDR3 here is CASGQGTSPLHF. CDR3 DNA: TGTGCCAGTGGACAAGGGACTTCACCCCTCCACTTT.

The chain is built from TRBV11-2 and TRBJ1-1; the match to TRBD1 covers 10 bases. CDR3 length: 19 amino acids. Per germline, CDR1 SGHAT and CDR2 FQNNGV. Trimming at V came to 1 base and at J to 4 bases, leaving 15 bases not matched to a gene. The CDR3 DNA reads as TGTGCCAGCAGCTTAGGTTGGGGGACAGGGGACTCGTCGGGCACTGAAGCTTTCTTT. It yields the protein CASSLGWGTGDSSGTEAFF.

This sequence joins TRBV30 and TRBJ2-7; D not resolved. Germline V lookup: CDR1 GTSNPN, CDR2 SVGIG (reference sequence). V was cut by 4 bases and J by 0 bases, with 13 bases left in between. The CDR3 sequence is 14 residues long. CDR3 nucleotide sequence: TGTGCCTGGATTGGGCAGGAGAGCTCCTACGAGCAGTACTTC. This codes for CAWIGQESSYEQYF.

The gene calls are TRBV5-1 and TRBJ1-1, with no clear D. V was clipped by 0 bases and J by 0 bases, with 6 bases between them. CDR1 SGHRS and CDR2 YFSETQ come from the germline V gene. The CDR3 runs to 14 residues. CDR3 residues: CASSLDLLNTEAFF. The CDR3 DNA sequence: TGCGCCAGCAGCTTGGATCTGCTGAACACTGAAGCTTTCTTT.

J is TRBJ2-3 and V is TRBV7-8; D is unclear. The V gene lost 4 bases and the J gene lost 3 bases, with 17 bases spanning the gap. The CDR3 consists of 16 residues. Germline V gene data show CDR1 as SGHVS and CDR2 as FQNEAQ. DNA of the CDR3: TGTGCCAGCAGCTGGAGCAGGTTTACCCCAACAGATACGCAGTATTTT. Protein: CASSWSRFTPTDTQYF.

This sequence joins TRBV27 and TRBJ2-7; 10 bases align to TRBD2. The germline CDR1 and CDR2 sequences are MNHEY and SMNVEV (reference sequence). The CDR3 is 14 residues long. After removal of 4 bases from V and 3 bases from J, the junction contained 3 bases not matched to a gene. The DNA for the CDR3 is TGTGCCAGCAGTTCTAGCGGGGGCCACTACGAGCAGTACTTC. It is translated as CASSSSGGHYEQYF.

The CDR3 DNA reads as TGTGCCTGGGGGGGCGGGCTCGAGCAGTACTTC. Translated: CAWGGGLEQYF. The genes are TRBV30 and TRBJ2-7; D is perhaps TRBD1 (6 bases). Trimming stripped 5 bases from V and 6 bases from J, with 11 bases between. Germline CDR1 is GTSNPN and CDR2 is SVGIG (reference sequence). The CDR3 loop spans 11 amino acids.

V usage is TRBV6-1 and J usage is TRBJ2-7; D is unclear. This CDR3 region has 13 residues. CDR1 and CDR2 from the germline V gene are MNHNS and SASEGT. Trimming pared 0 bases from V and 3 bases from J, leaving 6 bases between. The CDR3 loop reads CASSEAHSYEQYF. The CDR3 DNA follows: TGTGCCAGCAGTGAAGCGCACAGCTACGAGCAGTACTTC.

V is TRBV5-8 and J is TRBJ2-7, with 8 bases that match TRBD1. V was pared by 4 bases and J by 7 bases, with 10 bases of the junction left unmatched. Germline lookup yields CDR1 SGHTS and CDR2 YDEGEE. This CDR3 spans 14 amino acids. Written as DNA, the CDR3 is TGTGCCAGCAGCCCGGACAGGGCCTACTGGGAGCAGTACTTC. Amino acids: CASSPDRAYWEQYF.

For the CDR3, the DNA is TGTGCCAGCAGCTTAACTGACCCTAGCGGGAGAAAGACCCAGTACTTC. This codes for CASSLTDPSGRKTQYF. The gene calls are TRBV7-9 and TRBJ2-5; TRBD2 agrees at 10 bases. V was clipped by 2 bases and J by 6 bases; unmatched bases: 9. The length of the CDR3 is 16 residues. Germline V gene lookup returns CDR1 SEHNR and CDR2 FQNEAQ (reference sequence).

The chain combines TRBV9 with TRBJ1-2, with D possibly matching TRBD1 (6 bases). V gave up 5 bases and J gave up 4 bases, with 15 bases separating them. The CDR3 runs to 14 residues. Per the germline V gene, CDR1 is SGDLS and CDR2 is YYNGEE. This CDR3 reads CASRSEGGIYGYTF. In DNA form, the CDR3 reads TGTGCCAGCAGATCCGAGGGGGGCATCTATGGCTACACCTTC.

With regard to this clone: Other DNA variants within this sample encode the same CDR3. J is TRBJ2-7 and V is TRBV7-9; 7 bases line up with TRBD1. The CDR3 has 14 residues. CDR1 is SEHNR and CDR2 is FQNEAQ in the germline V gene (reference sequence). V was pared by 5 bases and J by 2 bases, with 6 bases of the junction left unmatched. The chain's CDR3 is CASSLGTVPYEQYF. CDR3 DNA: TGTGCCAGCAGCCTGGGGACAGTTCCCTACGAGCAGTACTTC.

This clone has a single count. V and J are TRBV4-3 and TRBJ2-5; perhaps TRBD2 as D (6 bases). The J call is doubtful: the DNA matches TRBJ2-7 better. The CDR3 consists of 13 residues. Per the germline V gene, CDR1 is LGHNA and CDR2 is YSLEER. The chain's CDR3 is CASSRGLSYEQYF. The CDR3 DNA is TGCGCCAGCAGCCGGGGACTTTCCTACGAGCAGTACTTC.

The chain couples TRBV4-2 to TRBJ2-1, with a weak D call TRBD2 (5 bases). V dropped 0 bases and J dropped 0 bases, with 12 bases sitting between them. CDR3 length: 17 residues. Germline V gene lookup returns CDR1 LGHNA and CDR2 YNFKEQ. CDR3 nucleotide sequence: TGTGCCAGCAGCCAAGAGTGGGGAGTTAGCTCCTACAATGAGCAGTTCTTC. As protein: CASSQEWGVSSYNEQFF.

CDR3 coding DNA: TGTGCCAGAAGCTTGGGTAGGCCGGGACCGGGAAATGAGAGGGGGCCTGAAGCTTTCTTT. It codes for CARSLGRPGPGNERGPEAFF. The chain joins TRBV5-3 to TRBJ1-1, with 7 bases matching TRBD1. TRBV5-3 is labeled an ORF, and its function is uncertain. The CDR3 is made up of 20 amino acids. V shed 0 bases, J shed 6 bases, and the junction held 23 bases outside the gene matches.

The CDR3 DNA reads as TGTGCCAGCAGTCCCAGCACGACACCATTGGGGCGAGAGACCCAGTACTTC. Translating it yields CASSPSTTPLGRETQYF. The V call is TRBV6-4, the J call TRBJ2-5, with D maybe TRBD1 (5 bases). This CDR3 is built from 17 residues. V lost 5 bases and J lost 4, with 23 bases in between. Germline CDR1 and CDR2: MRHNA and SNTAGT.

This clone came up once. This sequence joins TRBV10-2 and TRBJ2-2, with no clear D. Germline V CDR1 and CDR2: WSHSY, SAAADI. Trimming took 5 bases from V and 6 from J, leaving 7 bases between them. The CDR3 sequence is 12 residues long. Here the CDR3 reads CASSLLAGELFF. In DNA, the CDR3 is TGCGCCAGCAGTTTGTTAGCCGGGGAGCTGTTTTTT.

The J gene is TRBJ1-5, the V gene TRBV2; D is possibly TRBD1 (5 bases). Trimming left V 4 bases short and J 3 bases short, with 10 bases between. The CDR3 spans 14 residues. Germline CDR1 SNHLY, CDR2 FYNNEI. The CDR3 DNA reads as TGTGCCAGCAGTGGGGCTGGGGCCAATCAGCCCCAGCATTTT. Protein: CASSGAGANQPQHF.